This T cell receptor (beta chain) derives from a study of post-analysis software for immune sequencing data. Findings and caveats of the study: Among roughly 5 TRBV segments more frequent in patients than controls were TRBV5-6, TRBV5-1 and TRBV20-1.

With 6 bases clipped from V and 0 bases from J, the junction kept 5 bases outside the gene matches. The CDR3 totals 13 residues. CDR1 DFQATT and CDR2 SNEGSKA come from the germline V gene (reference sequence). Details on this clonotype: Its matching antigen is unknown.

TCR beta libraries were prepared from cDNA with unique molecular identifiers. TCRdb redid the calling of the PCR reads with MiXCR, one entry per CDR3 protein. Of roughly 670,000 distinct CDR3 sequences listed, about 60% were seen once; the top ten hold approximately 10%. The specimen sequenced was blood. This chain uses TRBV20-1 with TRBJ2-7, with 7 bases aligning to TRBD1. The sequence was collected from a girl aged 2 to 10 with multiple sclerosis. CDR3 sequence reads: CSATTGSSYEQYF. CDR3 bases: TGCAGTGCAACGACAGGGAGCTCCTACGAGCAGTACTTC.